Listed below are T cell receptor beta chains from one sample, sequenced in a study of CD8+ T cells in alopecia areata. Sequencing was performed with immunoSEQ multiplex PCR; in TCRdb, only in-frame clones are kept and a portion is missing. The sample holds 160,000 or so clones, less than 75% seen once. The source was CD4+ T cells sorted from blood, collected at approximately week 60, from a patient treated with tofacitinib. These receptors were collected from a human donor with alopecia areata. Each CDR3 is given with its conserved first and last residue. D genes are given only for firm matches. Where a row states a size, it is once, few, many or the class of an expanded clone; other rows omit it.

j_call v_call clone_size d_call cdr3_nt cdr3_aa
TRBJ2-5 TRBV15 . TRBD1 TGTGCCACCAGCAGAGACCGGGACAGTCAAGAGACCCAGTACTTC CATSRDRDSQETQYF
TRBJ1-2 TRBV2 few TRBD1 TGTGCCAGCAGGGGTGAGACAGGGGGTGGCTACACCTTC CASRGETGGGYTF
TRBJ1-2 TRBV30 . . TGTGCCTGGAGTGTGTCTGGCTATGGCTACACCTTC CAWSVSGYGYTF
TRBJ1-1 TRBV30 . . TGTGCCTGGAGTGAGGGGGGATTTCTCACTGAAGCTTTCTTT CAWSEGGFLTEAFF
TRBJ2-7 TRBV5-1 . . TGCGCCAGCAGCTTCCGGGGACATCCCTACGAGCAGTACTTC CASSFRGHPYEQYF
TRBJ2-7 TRBV4-1 . TRBD1 TGCGCCAGCAGCACGAGCCCCCGGGACAGGGGGACCTACGAGCAGTACTTC CASSTSPRDRGTYEQYF
TRBJ1-1 TRBV7-9 . . TGTGCCAGCAGCTTAAGTTGGCAGGGAGCCACTGAAGCTTTCTTT CASSLSWQGATEAFF
TRBJ2-7 TRBV6-1 once TRBD2 TGTGCCAGCAGTGATCGGACTAGCGGGGACTACTCCTACGAGCAGTACTTC CASSDRTSGDYSYEQYF
TRBJ1-5 TRBV4-1 . TRBD1 TGCGCCAGCAGCCCCAAATCGACAGGGAACAATCAGCCCCAGCATTTT CASSPKSTGNNQPQHF
TRBJ1-4 TRBV5-1 few . TGCGCCAGCAGCTTGTCCGCTGAAGGGGGTGAAAAACTGTTTTTT CASSLSAEGGEKLFF
TRBJ2-3 TRBV7-9 . . TGTGCCAGCAGCTTAGCGCTTAACGGGCGCACAGATACGCAGTATTTT CASSLALNGRTDTQYF
TRBJ1-1 TRBV2 . . TGTGCCAGCAAGGGGGGAGTGAGCCGGAACACTGAAGCTTTCTTT CASKGGVSRNTEAFF
TRBJ2-7 TRBV18 . . TGTGCCAGCTCACCAGGGGGGAATCGGTTGGACGAGCAGTACTTC CASSPGGNRLDEQYF
TRBJ2-3 TRBV11-2 . . TGTGCCAGCAGCTACGGGACAGATACGCAGTATTTT CASSYGTDTQYF
TRBJ2-1 TRBV5-1 . . TGCGCCAGCAGCTTGGGAGGGGGAAGCTCCTACAATGAGCAGTTCTTC CASSLGGGSSYNEQFF
TRBJ1-5 TRBV7-9 . . TGTGCCAGCAGCTTTGACCGGTATCAGCCCCAGCATTTT CASSFDRYQPQHF
TRBJ1-1 TRBV29-1 . . TGCAGCGTTGAAGATCCGGGGGGCTCGGGGAACACTGAAGCTTTCTTT CSVEDPGGSGNTEAFF
TRBJ1-2 TRBV19 . . TGTGCCAGTAGTGTCCCGGGGACGCCCCATGGCTACACCTTC CASSVPGTPHGYTF
TRBJ1-1 TRBV9 few . TGTGCCAGCAGCGTAGGTGGACGGATGAACACTGAAGCTTTCTTT CASSVGGRMNTEAFF
TRBJ2-7 TRBV7-2 . TRBD1 TGTGCCAGCAGCACACGGACAGGGGAGACCTACGAGCAGTACTTC CASSTRTGETYEQYF
TRBJ2-6 TRBV6-5 . . TGTGCCATCAGTCAGACAGCTGGGGCCAACGTCCTGACTTTC CAISQTAGANVLTF
TRBJ2-3 TRBV5-1 . . TGCGCCAGCAGCTTGGTAAGAAGTACGCAGTATTTT CASSLVRSTQYF
TRBJ2-3 TRBV4-2 few . TGTGCCAGCAGCCAAGATCCCCTGGTGGGCAGGAGCGCAGATACGCAGTATTTT CASSQDPLVGRSADTQYF
TRBJ2-5 TRBV29-1 . . TGCAGCGTTCGTGGCAAACTCCAAGAGACCCAGTACTTC CSVRGKLQETQYF
TRBJ1-1 TRBV5-1 once . TGCGCCAGCACAGTGGGCCCCGGGGACACTGAAGCTTTCTTT CASTVGPGDTEAFF
TRBJ1-1 TRBV14 . . TGTGCCAGCAGCCAAGATCTTCTGGGAACTGAAGCTTTCTTT CASSQDLLGTEAFF
TRBJ2-2 TRBV29-1 . . TGCAGCGTTGGGTCCTACGGGGAGCTGTTTTTT CSVGSYGELFF
TRBJ1-5 TRBV30 . . TGTGCCTGGAGTGTACGGGAGGGGCAAACCCAGCATTTT CAWSVREGQTQHF
TRBJ1-1 TRBV6-5 . . TGTGCCAGCAGTTACTCGGAAGGGGCTGAAGCTTTCTTT CASSYSEGAEAFF
TRBJ2-4 TRBV13 . TRBD1 TGTGCCAGCAGAGTAACAGGGGGGCAAAACATTCAGTACTTC CASRVTGGQNIQYF
TRBJ1-6 TRBV5-1 . TRBD1 TGCGCCAGCAGCTCAGGACAGGGAAATTCACCCCTCCACTTT CASSSGQGNSPLHF
TRBJ1-1 TRBV5-1 few TRBD1 TGCGCCAGCAGCTTGGCCCGGACAGGGAACACTGAAGCTTTCTTT CASSLARTGNTEAFF
TRBJ2-3 TRBV7-9 . . TGTGCCAGCAGCTCCGGTCAGCCACTCACAGATACGCAGTATTTT CASSSGQPLTDTQYF
TRBJ2-7 TRBV19 . TRBD1 TGTGCCAGTACAACAGGGGGCCACGAGCAGTACTTC CASTTGGHEQYF
TRBJ2-5 TRBV29-1 once . TGCAGCGTTGGCCAGGGACAAGAGACCCAGTACTTC CSVGQGQETQYF
TRBJ2-6 TRBV9 few . TGTGCCAGCTCGCTTCCGGCCTCTGGGGCCAACGTCCTGACTTTC CASSLPASGANVLTF
TRBJ1-2 TRBV29-1 . . TGCAGCGTTGTTTCCTATGGCTACACCTTC CSVVSYGYTF
TRBJ1-5 TRBV27 few . TGTGCCAGCAGTTTATCTCAGGGGAGGAATCAGCCCCAGCATTTT CASSLSQGRNQPQHF
TRBJ2-5 TRBV15 few TRBD2 TGTGCCACCAGCAGAGATCGGGGGGGTCAGGAGACCCAGTACTTC CATSRDRGGQETQYF
TRBJ1-2 TRBV6-6 . . TGTGCCAGCAGTTACTCGAGACAGGAAGATGGCTACACCTTC CASSYSRQEDGYTF
TRBJ1-2 TRBV6-5 few TRBD1 TGTGCCAGCACCCTAGGGGGCTGGGGCTACACCTTC CASTLGGWGYTF
TRBJ2-3 TRBV5-4 few TRBD1 TGTGCCAGCAGAAGTGACAGGGGCACAGATACGCAGTATTTT CASRSDRGTDTQYF
TRBJ1-2 TRBV5-6 . . TGTGCCAGCAGCAGTGTTGACTATGGCTACACCTTC CASSSVDYGYTF
TRBJ1-2 TRBV15 few . TGTGCCACCAGCAGGGCTGGTTGGGGAGACTATGGCTACACCTTC CATSRAGWGDYGYTF
TRBJ1-1 TRBV29-1 . . TGCAGCGTTGCGGTGACGGTTAACACTGAAGCTTTCTTT CSVAVTVNTEAFF
TRBJ1-6 TRBV4-2 . TRBD1 TGTGCCAGCAGCCAAACCGGGACAGGGAGCTCCTATAATTCACCCCTCCACTTT CASSQTGTGSSYNSPLHF
TRBJ2-7 TRBV5-1 . . TGCGCCAGCAGCCCCACGCGATTCTACGAGCAGTACTTC CASSPTRFYEQYF
TRBJ1-1 TRBV27 . . TGTGCCACAAACGACAGGCCTAACACTGAAGCTTTCTTT CATNDRPNTEAFF
TRBJ2-7 TRBV4-2 . . TGTGCCAGCAGCCAAGATCGAGCGGCGGCCTACTACGAGCAGTACTTC CASSQDRAAAYYEQYF
TRBJ2-5 TRBV19 many TRBD1 TGTGCCAGTAGCAAGGGGGCGACGAGAGAGACCCAGTACTTC CASSKGATRETQYF
TRBJ2-3 TRBV29-1 . . TGCAGCGTTGCCGGTCGGGGCACAGATACGCAGTATTTT CSVAGRGTDTQYF
TRBJ2-7 TRBV7-9 few . TGTGCCAGCAGCCAACTTTACAGGGTGGGGGAGCAGTACTTC CASSQLYRVGEQYF